This is a list of T cell receptor beta chains from one sample in a study of T cell responses to AZD1222 COVID-19 vaccine. Generated by immunoSEQ multiplex PCR, the TCRdb table keeps only in-frame clones and is missing some. The sample holds some 60,000 clones, roughly 88% seen once. Sequenced here: peripheral blood, sampled on day 0 of AZD1222 vaccination. These receptors came from an adult in good health. CDR3s include the opening cysteine and the closing phenylalanine or tryptophan. A D gene is named only where the DNA matches it firmly. Clone size appears in some rows only: once, few, many, or a class for an expanded clone.

v_call,cdr3_length,d_call,j_call,clone_size,cdr3_nt,cdr3_aa
TRBV4-1,14,-,TRBJ1-2,-,TGCGCCAGCAGCCCGCCGGGACGGCTATATGGCTACACCTTC,CASSPPGRLYGYTF
TRBV11-2,13,-,TRBJ1-1,once,TGTGCCAGCAGCTTAGAAGCGGTGGGGCGAGCTTTCTTT,CASSLEAVGRAFF
TRBV3-1/TRBV3-2,16,-,TRBJ1-1,-,TGTGCCAGCAGCCACCGACCGGGGCTCCTTGACACTGAAGCTTTCTTT,CASSHRPGLLDTEAFF
TRBV5-1,16,-,TRBJ1-1,once,TGCGCCAGCACCCCGGGACACAGAACCGGCAAGGCTGAAGCTTTCTTT,CASTPGHRTGKAEAFF
TRBV11-3,16,TRBD2,TRBJ2-3,-,TGTGCCAGCAGCTTAGAAGCGGGAGGGTCCACAGATACGCAGTATTTT,CASSLEAGGSTDTQYF
TRBV19,15,TRBD2,TRBJ2-1,-,TGTGCCAGTAGTATACTAGCGGGAGTGAGGAATGAGCAGTTCTTC,CASSILAGVRNEQFF
TRBV9,14,-,TRBJ2-2,-,TGTGCCAGCAGCGTAGGGTGGGAGACCGGGGAGCTGTTTTTT,CASSVGWETGELFF
TRBV5-1,15,TRBD2,TRBJ2-1,-,TGCGCCAGCAGCGCTGCGGGAGAGCCCTACAATGAGCAGTTCTTC,CASSAAGEPYNEQFF
TRBV7-9,15,TRBD2,TRBJ2-1,-,TGTGCCAGCAGCTTAACTAGCGGGGAGGGAAATGAGCAGTTCTTC,CASSLTSGEGNEQFF
TRBV24-1,15,-,TRBJ2-3,once,TGTGCCACCAGTGATTTCCAGGGCGTGGCAGATACGCAGTATTTT,CATSDFQGVADTQYF
TRBV7-7,15,-,TRBJ2-1,-,TGTGCTAGCAGCTTATCTTTGAGCTCCTACAATGAGCAGTTCTTC,CASSLSLSSYNEQFF
TRBV6-5,15,TRBD2,TRBJ2-1,-,TGTGCCAGCAGTTTGGTAGCGGGAATTAACAATGAGCAGTTCTTC,CASSLVAGINNEQFF
TRBV10-3,15,TRBD2,TRBJ2-1,-,TGTGCCATCAGTGCGCTGACTAGCGGGGGTCATGAGCAGTTCTTC,CAISALTSGGHEQFF
TRBV3-1/TRBV3-2,17,TRBD1,TRBJ1-2,-,TGTGCCAGCAGCCAAGATCGACAGGGCCCCTCCAACTATGGCTACACCTTC,CASSQDRQGPSNYGYTF
TRBV20-1,11,-,TRBJ2-7,-,TGCAGTGCTAGTAGTCCCCCTCGGCAGTACTTC,CSASSPPRQYF
TRBV12-3/TRBV12-4,13,-,TRBJ1-3,-,TGTGCCAGCAGTCCCGGGACAGGAAACACCATATATTTT,CASSPGTGNTIYF
TRBV19,15,TRBD2,TRBJ2-7,-,TGTGCCAGTAGTATAGGTGCTAGCGGAAACTACGAGCAGTACTTC,CASSIGASGNYEQYF
TRBV5-1,15,-,TRBJ1-2,-,TGCGCCAGCAGCCCCTACCTCGGGGGAGGGGATGGCTACACCTTC,CASSPYLGGGDGYTF
TRBV4-2,13,-,TRBJ2-3,once,TGTGCCAGCAGCCCCCATAACACAGATACGCAGTATTTT,CASSPHNTDTQYF
TRBV7-3,14,-,TRBJ1-1,-,TGTGCCAGCAGCCCCTATCGGGAGAGTGATGAAGCTTTCTTT,CASSPYRESDEAFF
TRBV11-2,15,-,TRBJ2-1,-,TGTGCCAGCAGCTTAGGGGCGGGAACATACAATGAGCAGTTCTTC,CASSLGAGTYNEQFF
TRBV5-1,18,TRBD2,TRBJ2-1,-,TGCGCCAGCAGCTTTGGACCAATGTTTGAGCGGGAGGGATATGAGCAGTTCTTC,CASSFGPMFEREGYEQFF
TRBV9,14,-,TRBJ1-2,-,TGTGCCAGCAGCGTCTCCGGGGGGTCGAATGGCTACACCTTC,CASSVSGGSNGYTF
TRBV11-3,15,-,TRBJ1-1,-,TGTGCCAGCAGCTTAGGGGGCGACCCGAGGACTGAAGCTTTCTTT,CASSLGGDPRTEAFF
TRBV11-2,16,TRBD1,TRBJ1-5,-,TGTGCCAGCAGTAAAGGACAGGGGGCTTCCAATCAGCCCCAGCATTTT,CASSKGQGASNQPQHF
TRBV28,15,TRBD1,TRBJ1-5,-,TGTGCCAGCACCCGGACAGGGATGGGGAATCAGCCCCAGCATTTT,CASTRTGMGNQPQHF
TRBV15,15,-,TRBJ1-2,-,TGTGCCACCAGCTATCGAGGGTCCGAAAACTATGGCTACACCTTC,CATSYRGSENYGYTF
TRBV20-1,15,-,TRBJ1-3,once,TGCAGTGCTAGTCGGGGCGGGACCCTTGGAAACACCATATATTTT,CSASRGGTLGNTIYF
TRBV7-9,16,-,TRBJ2-3,-,TGTGCCAGCAGCGCAAGTGTACTTGGGGCATTTTTAACGCAGTATTTT,CASSASVLGAFLTQYF
TRBV28,18,TRBD2,TRBJ2-4,-,TGTGCCACCAAACTAGCGGGAGATGATAGTGGAGCCAAAAACATTCAGTACTTC,CATKLAGDDSGAKNIQYF
TRBV19,15,-,TRBJ1-1,-,TGTGCCAGTAGTTTGGGAGGGGGGCGACGGACTGAAGCTTTCTTT,CASSLGGGRRTEAFF
TRBV7-9,17,-,TRBJ1-3,-,TGTGCCAGCAACCTTTCCCCCGGGGCCCTAGCTGGAAACACCATATATTTT,CASNLSPGALAGNTIYF
TRBV5-1,16,TRBD1,TRBJ2-7,once,TGCGCCAGCAGTACCGGGACAGGGGTTTCTCCCTACGAGCAGTACTTC,CASSTGTGVSPYEQYF
TRBV27,14,-,TRBJ2-5,-,TGTGCCAGCAGTTTACTTCCTCTCAGCGGGACCCAGTACTTC,CASSLLPLSGTQYF
TRBV24-1,15,TRBD1,TRBJ1-1,-,TGTGCCACCAGTGATTCAGGACAGGGCGACTCTGAAGCTTTCTTT,CATSDSGQGDSEAFF
TRBV7-9,13,-,TRBJ1-1,-,TGTGCCAGCAGCTTCCGGGTCAACACTGAAGCTTTCTTT,CASSFRVNTEAFF
TRBV12-2,18,-,TRBJ1-3,-,TGTGCAAGTCGCTTAGCGCCGGGACAGGATGGAGTTGGAAACACCATATATTTT,CASRLAPGQDGVGNTIYF
TRBV7-2,14,-,TRBJ1-2,-,TGTGCCAGCATCTTTGGGGGTTCGTTTTCTAGCTACACCTTC,CASIFGGSFSSYTF
TRBV9,14,-,TRBJ1-2,-,TGTGCCAGCAGCCCGAGGGACACGGACTATGGCTACACCTTC,CASSPRDTDYGYTF
TRBV27,15,TRBD1,TRBJ1-4,-,TGTGCCAGCAGTCTAGCCGGGACAGGGAACGAAAAACTGTTTTTT,CASSLAGTGNEKLFF
TRBV19,14,-,TRBJ1-4,-,TGTGCCAGTACCGCACAGGGCATAAATGAAAAACTGTTTTTT,CASTAQGINEKLFF
TRBV6-2/TRBV6-3,16,TRBD1,TRBJ2-2,-,TGTGCCAGCAGTTTAAAACAGGGGCCCGACACCGGGGAGCTGTTTTTT,CASSLKQGPDTGELFF
TRBV6-5,14,-,TRBJ1-5,-,TGTGCCAGCAGGTTAAAAGGGAGGGATCAGCCCCAGCATTTT,CASRLKGRDQPQHF